The 18 T cell receptor beta chains listed next were all sequenced from one sample in a study of shared clonotypes between healthy human individuals. Libraries were prepared by immunoSEQ multiplex PCR; TCRdb keeps only in-frame clonotypes and omits some of them. The sample shows about 1,500,000 clones, around 97% of them seen only once. The sequenced material came from naive CD4+ T cells sorted from blood. Subset: CD45RA+ positively selected. Receptor source: a man aged 30 to 45 in good health.

Worth noting for this clone: Other nucleotide sequences from this sample produce the same CDR3. DNA for the CDR3: TGTGCCAGCTCACCGGGGGTCTACGAGCAGTACTTC. Translation: CASSPGVYEQYF. The V call is TRBV18, the J call TRBJ2-7, with D perhaps given as TRBD1 or TRBD2 (5 bases each). Trimming removed 3 bases from V and 3 bases from J, with 6 bases in between. CDR1 is KGHSH and CDR2 is LQKENI in the germline V gene. The length of the CDR3 is 12 residues.

The V call is TRBV7-6, the J call TRBJ2-5; tentative D call: TRBD1 (8 bases). Per germline, CDR1 SGHVS and CDR2 FNYEAQ. Trimming shortened V by 1 base and J by 5 bases, and 14 bases separated the two germline ends. This CDR3 contains 15 residues. Here the CDR3 DNA reads TGTGCCAGCAGCTTAGACAGGGGGGGACGGGAGACCCAGTACTTC. The encoded protein is CASSLDRGGRETQYF.

The CDR3 loop reads CASSFFRGQETQYF. The CDR3 DNA reads TGTGCCAGCAGCTTTTTCCGCGGCCAAGAGACCCAGTACTTC. The V and J genes are TRBV11-2 and TRBJ2-5; no clear D. This CDR3 has 14 amino acids. Per the germline V gene, CDR1 is SGHAT and CDR2 is FQNNGV. Trimming removed 3 bases from V and 1 base from J, with 9 bases in between.

V is TRBV9 and J is TRBJ1-1; unclear D gene. The germline CDR1 and CDR2 sequences are SGDLS and YYNGEE. The CDR3 consists of 15 residues. The V gene lost 4 bases and the J gene lost 3 bases, with 16 bases spanning the gap. Here the CDR3 reads CASSSDLPRDTEAFF. Here the CDR3 DNA reads TGTGCCAGCAGCTCCGACCTTCCGAGGGACACTGAAGCTTTCTTT.

The chain carries TRBV4-3 and TRBJ2-1; D remains ambiguous. The ends were cut back, 1 base at V and 3 bases at J, with 10 bases in the middle. This CDR3 spans 15 amino acids. CDR1 LGHNA and CDR2 YSLEER come from the germline V gene. As DNA, the CDR3 is TGCGCCAGCAGCCAAGGACGGATTGGCTACAATGAGCAGTTCTTC. It codes for CASSQGRIGYNEQFF.

The V call is TRBV6-1, the J call TRBJ1-5; the match to TRBD1 covers 8 bases. Germline loops: CDR1 MNHNS, CDR2 SASEGT. The CDR3 has 13 amino acids. With 10 bases clipped from V and 8 bases from J, the junction kept 10 bases outside the gene matches. CDR3 in amino acids: CATSDRAFEPQHF. For the CDR3, the DNA is TGTGCCACTTCGGACAGGGCCTTCGAGCCCCAGCATTTT.

This sequence joins TRBV27 and TRBJ2-7; 7 positions match TRBD2. CDR1 and CDR2 (germline): MNHEY, SMNVEV (reference sequence). V dropped 4 bases and J dropped 7; count of bases not matched to a gene: 16. The CDR3 has 16 amino acids. CDR3 sequence (DNA): TGTGCCAGCAGTTCCACCTCAGCGGGAAGCCGGCAAGAGCAGTACTTC. Residues: CASSSTSAGSRQEQYF.

J is TRBJ1-1 and V is TRBV9; 7 bases fit TRBD1. There are 18 residues in the CDR3. Losses at the gene ends were 5 bases for V and 0 bases for J; bases not matched to a gene: 16. Germline CDR1 reads SGDLS; CDR2 reads YYNGEE. The CDR3 region is CASSLLPGGEGLNTEAFF. The CDR3 nucleotides read TGTGCCAGCAGTCTCCTCCCAGGGGGAGAGGGCTTGAACACTGAAGCTTTCTTT.

V is TRBV6-5 and J is TRBJ1-4; 8 nucleotides agree with TRBD1. The CDR3 has 15 residues. Germline V gene sequence: CDR1 MNHEY, CDR2 SVGAGI. V was clipped by 6 bases and J by 6 bases; unmatched bases: 9. CDR3 coding DNA: TGTGCCAGCAGACGGACAGGGCGTTTGGATGAAAAACTGTTTTTT. Protein: CASRRTGRLDEKLFF.

The rearrangement links TRBV7-8 to TRBJ2-3, with a tentative D call TRBD2 (5 bases). Trimming shortened V by 2 bases and J by 4 bases, and 13 bases separated the two germline ends. Germline CDR1 SGHVS, CDR2 FQNEAQ. CDR3 size: 15 residues. The CDR3 bases are TGTGCCAGCAGCTTAACGTACGAGGGCGCAGATACGCAGTATTTT. Amino acids: CASSLTYEGADTQYF.

For this clone: Distinct nucleotide sequences in the sample also encode this CDR3. The chain combines TRBV2 with TRBJ2-2; D not certain. The CDR3 spans 12 residues. Germline loops: CDR1 SNHLY, CDR2 FYNNEI. V gave up 1 base and J gave up 6 bases, with 3 bases separating them. The CDR3 reads CASSEEAGELFF. The CDR3 region has the DNA TGTGCCAGCAGTGAAGAGGCCGGGGAGCTGTTTTTT.

This rearrangement joins TRBV6-6 to TRBJ2-7; D possibly corresponds to TRBD2 (6 bases). With 10 bases removed from V and 0 bases from J, the gap between germline ends came to 16 bases. The CDR3 is 14 amino acids. The germline gives CDR1 MNHNY, CDR2 SVGAGI (reference sequence). Written as DNA, the CDR3 is TGTGCCACTAAATTGGTAGCGGACTCCTACGAGCAGTACTTC. Amino acids: CATKLVADSYEQYF.

The rearrangement links TRBV6-4 to TRBJ1-5; D remains ambiguous. V was clipped by 0 bases and J by 4 bases, with 10 bases between them. This CDR3 region has 15 residues. CDR1 MRHNA and CDR2 SNTAGT come from the germline V gene. For the CDR3, the DNA is TGTGCCAGCAGTGACTCTTTGATTTGTAATCAGCCCCAGCATTTT. Its translation is CASSDSLICNQPQHF.

J is TRBJ1-5 and V is TRBV27, with TRBD1 matching 8 bases. CDR3 length: 21 amino acids. Germline CDR1 reads MNHEY; CDR2 reads SMNVEV (reference sequence). After removal of 3 bases from V and 0 bases from J, the junction contained 19 bases not matched to a gene. CDR3 in amino acids: CASSLKWKRTGQVRSNQPQHF. CDR3 coding DNA: TGTGCCAGCAGTTTGAAATGGAAAAGGACAGGGCAAGTCCGTAGCAATCAGCCCCAGCATTTT.

This clone has only one observation. The rearrangement joins TRBV5-6 to TRBJ2-5; 10 bases map to TRBD2. The CDR3 is 15 amino acids. Per germline, CDR1 SGHDT and CDR2 YYEEEE. V gave up 1 base and J gave up 2 bases; unmatched junction bases: 2. CDR3 nucleotides: TGTGCCAGCAGCTTGAGGACTAGCGGTCAAGAGACCCAGTACTTC. This codes for CASSLRTSGQETQYF.

V and J are TRBV7-3 and TRBJ1-2; D possibly corresponds to TRBD1 (5 bases). The CDR3 has 13 residues. Per the germline V gene, CDR1 is SGHTA and CDR2 is FQGTGA. The V and J ends lost 3 bases and 0 bases respectively, with 5 bases between them. CDR3 sequence reads: CASSLGANYGYTF. CDR3 nucleotide sequence: TGTGCCAGCAGCTTGGGGGCTAACTATGGCTACACCTTC. Full variable domain (missing parts from reference TRBV7-3 and TRBJ1-2): GAGVSQTPSNKVTEKGKYVELRCDPISGHTALYWYRQSLGQGPEFLIYFQGTGAADDSGLPNDRFFAVRPEGSVSTLKIQRTERGDSAVYLCASSLGANYGYTFGSGTRLTVV.

Concerning this clone: Other DNA sequences in this sample translate to the same CDR3. V and J are TRBV7-2 and TRBJ2-4; no definite D call. The CDR3 extends over 14 amino acids. V was pared by 1 base and J by 0 bases, with 4 bases between. Germline CDR1 and CDR2: SGHTA and FQGNSA. The CDR3, as DNA: TGTGCCAGCAGCTTAGGAGTAGCCAAAAACATTCAGTACTTC. Translating it yields CASSLGVAKNIQYF.

V usage is TRBV2 and J usage is TRBJ2-7; D is unresolved. Per the germline V gene, CDR1 is SNHLY and CDR2 is FYNNEI. The CDR3 extends over 12 amino acids. Between the trimmed V and J ends, which lost 1 base and 6 bases, there was a span of 7 bases. CDR3 sequence reads: CASSEVGSEQYF. The CDR3 nucleotides are TGTGCCAGCAGTGAAGTGGGGTCCGAGCAGTACTTC.